This TCR beta chain was recovered during a study of control samples from healthy donors and cancer patients. This CDR3 is built from 13 residues. Trimming cost V 1 base and J 6 bases, with 9 bases left between them. In germline, CDR1 is MNHNS, CDR2 SASEGT. The data were produced by immunoSEQ multiplex PCR, yet TCRdb's version contains in-frame clones alone and is incomplete. The sample lists around 160,000 clones; roughly 93% were seen once. V usage is TRBV6-1 and J usage is TRBJ1-2, with D possibly being TRBD1 (5 bases). This TCR came from a young man in good health. The sequenced material came from blood. The chain's CDR3 is CASSEVAGHGYTF. CDR3 DNA sequence: TGTGCCAGCAGTGAAGTCGCGGGACATGGCTACACCTTC.